The present T cell receptor beta chain was sequenced within a study of molecular identifiers for immune sequencing clone quantification. Study-wide context: Replicate runs used RNA from roughly 21,000 or 96,000 naive CD8 cells, which was split five ways into aliquots, and four of those aliquots were then sequenced.

The CDR3 is 15 residues long. The V end was cut by 0 bases, the J end by 8 bases, with 16 bases between. CDR1 is MNHEY and CDR2 is SMNVEV in the germline V gene (reference sequence). Bulk TCR library preparation followed previously described methods with listed TCR primers. TCRdb analysed the PCR reads with MiXCR anew, one entry per CDR3 protein. The sample has tens of thousands of distinct CDR3 sequences, roughly 20% seen once; the top ten hold approximately 1.5%. General study findings and limits: Highly expanded clone sizes could be underestimated by identical TCR molecules that share a barcode.

Naive CD8 T cell sorting was performed on the CD8+CD4-CCR7+CD45RA+ phenotype. In regard to this clonotype: Antigen specificity is unknown.

The sequence came from a human donor in good health. Some libraries in this study had Jurkat cell RNA spiked in. The chain carries TRBV27 and TRBJ1-2; the D gene is possibly TRBD1 (6 bases). The sequencing input was naive CD8+ T cells from blood, with Jurkat cell RNA spiked in. Subset of the sample: FACS-sorted CD8+CD4-CCR7+CD45RA+ naive T cells. CDR3 sequence: CASSLSVTGHPGYTF. In DNA, the CDR3 is TGTGCCAGCAGTTTATCCGTGACAGGCCACCCGGGCTACACCTTC.